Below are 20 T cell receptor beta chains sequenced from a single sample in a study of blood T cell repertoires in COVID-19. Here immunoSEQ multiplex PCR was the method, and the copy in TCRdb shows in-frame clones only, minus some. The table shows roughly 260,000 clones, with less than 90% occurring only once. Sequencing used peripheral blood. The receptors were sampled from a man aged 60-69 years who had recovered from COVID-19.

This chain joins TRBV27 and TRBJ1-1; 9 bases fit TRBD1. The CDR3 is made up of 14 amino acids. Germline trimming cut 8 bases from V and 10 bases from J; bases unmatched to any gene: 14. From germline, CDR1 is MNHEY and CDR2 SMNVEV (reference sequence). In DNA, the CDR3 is TGTGCCAGCGGCAATACAGGGGGCGCGTATATAGCTTTCTTT. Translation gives CASGNTGGAYIAFF.

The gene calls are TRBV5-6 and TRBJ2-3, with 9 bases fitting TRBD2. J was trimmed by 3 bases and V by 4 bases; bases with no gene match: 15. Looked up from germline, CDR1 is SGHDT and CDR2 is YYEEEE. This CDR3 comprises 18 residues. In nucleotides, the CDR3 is TGTGCCAGCAGCCTAAGGACCTGGCGGGGGGGCCCAACAGATACGCAGTATTTT. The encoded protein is CASSLRTWRGGPTDTQYF.

CDR3 in DNA: TGCGCCAGCAGCCCCCAACTAAGCAAGGTTTCTTCCTACGAGCAGTACTTC. Amino acids: CASSPQLSKVSSYEQYF. This chain connects TRBV5-1 to TRBJ2-7; no reliable D call. V was cut by 4 bases and J by 1 base, with 21 bases left in between. The length of the CDR3 is 17 residues. In germline, CDR1 is SGHRS, CDR2 YFSETQ.

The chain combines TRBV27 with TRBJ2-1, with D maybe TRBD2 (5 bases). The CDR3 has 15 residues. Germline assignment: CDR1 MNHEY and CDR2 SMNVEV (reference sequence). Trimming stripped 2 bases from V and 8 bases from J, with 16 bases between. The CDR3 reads CASSLTGKVEDEQFF. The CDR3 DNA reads TGTGCCAGCAGTTTAACGGGGAAGGTTGAGGATGAGCAGTTCTTC.

CDR3 nucleotides: TGTGCTAGTGGTTTGGTACCGGGACAGGGGAACACTGAAGCTTTCTTT. It yields the protein CASGLVPGQGNTEAFF. This chain connects TRBV12-5 to TRBJ1-1; TRBD1 agrees at 9 bases. Trimming cost V 0 bases and J 1 base; bases outside gene matches: 3. CDR1 LGHNT and CDR2 FRNRAP come from the germline V gene. The CDR3 loop spans 16 amino acids.

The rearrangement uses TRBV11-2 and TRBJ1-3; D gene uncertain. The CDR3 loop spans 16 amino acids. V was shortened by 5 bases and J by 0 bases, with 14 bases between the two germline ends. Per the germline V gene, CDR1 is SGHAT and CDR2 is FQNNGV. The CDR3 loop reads CASSTGGLGSGNTIYF. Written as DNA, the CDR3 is TGTGCCAGCAGCACGGGAGGGCTGGGCTCTGGAAACACCATATATTTT.

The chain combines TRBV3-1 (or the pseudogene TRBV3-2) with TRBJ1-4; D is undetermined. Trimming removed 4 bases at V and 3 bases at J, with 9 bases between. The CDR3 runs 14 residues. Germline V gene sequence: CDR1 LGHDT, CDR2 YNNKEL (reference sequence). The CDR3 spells CASSPRYSNEKLFF. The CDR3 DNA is TGTGCCAGCAGCCCCAGGTACTCTAATGAAAAACTGTTTTTT.

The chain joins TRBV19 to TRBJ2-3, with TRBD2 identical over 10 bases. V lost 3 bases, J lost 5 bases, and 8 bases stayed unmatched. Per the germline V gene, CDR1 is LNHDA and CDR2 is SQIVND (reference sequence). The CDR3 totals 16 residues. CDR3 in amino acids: CASSIRIAGGIDTQYF. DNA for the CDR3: TGTGCCAGTAGTATTAGAATAGCGGGGGGAATAGATACGCAGTATTTT.

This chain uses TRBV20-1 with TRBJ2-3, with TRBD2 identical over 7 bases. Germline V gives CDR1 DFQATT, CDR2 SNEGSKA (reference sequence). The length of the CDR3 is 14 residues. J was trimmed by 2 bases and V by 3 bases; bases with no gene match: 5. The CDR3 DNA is TGCAGTGCTAGTACAGCGGGACCCACAGATACGCAGTATTTT. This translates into CSASTAGPTDTQYF.

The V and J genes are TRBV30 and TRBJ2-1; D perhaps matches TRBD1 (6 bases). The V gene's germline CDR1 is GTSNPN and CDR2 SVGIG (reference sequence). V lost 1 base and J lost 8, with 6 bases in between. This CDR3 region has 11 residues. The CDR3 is CAWSEGDEQFF. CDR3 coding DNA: TGTGCCTGGAGTGAGGGGGATGAGCAGTTCTTC. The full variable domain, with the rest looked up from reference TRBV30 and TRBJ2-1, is SQTIHQWPATLVQPVGSPLSLECTVEGTSNPNLYWYRQAAGRGLQLLFYSVGIGQISSEVPQNLSASRPQDRQFILSSKKLLLSDSGFYLCAWSEGDEQFFGPGTRLTVL.

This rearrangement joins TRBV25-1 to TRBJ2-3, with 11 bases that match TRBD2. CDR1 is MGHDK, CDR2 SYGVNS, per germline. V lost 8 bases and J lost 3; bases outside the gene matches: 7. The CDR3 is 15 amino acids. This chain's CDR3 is CASGLLAGVTDTQYF. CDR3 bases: TGTGCCAGCGGGTTACTAGCGGGGGTAACAGATACGCAGTATTTT.

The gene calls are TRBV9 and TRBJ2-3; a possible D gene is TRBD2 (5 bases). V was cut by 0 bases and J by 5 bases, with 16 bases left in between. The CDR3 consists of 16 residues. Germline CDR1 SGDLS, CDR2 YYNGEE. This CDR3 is CASSVGLAADQDTQYF. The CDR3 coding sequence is TGTGCCAGCAGCGTAGGGTTGGCAGCGGACCAAGATACGCAGTATTTT.

This chain's CDR3 is CASSLNRGSEKLFF. The CDR3 DNA is TGTGCCAGCAGCTTAAATAGGGGGAGTGAAAAACTGTTTTTT. This rearrangement joins TRBV7-2 to TRBJ1-4; D is possibly TRBD1 (6 bases). Germline CDR1 is SGHTA and CDR2 is FQGNSA. The CDR3 totals 14 residues. V was shortened by 2 bases and J by 7 bases, with 11 bases between the two germline ends.

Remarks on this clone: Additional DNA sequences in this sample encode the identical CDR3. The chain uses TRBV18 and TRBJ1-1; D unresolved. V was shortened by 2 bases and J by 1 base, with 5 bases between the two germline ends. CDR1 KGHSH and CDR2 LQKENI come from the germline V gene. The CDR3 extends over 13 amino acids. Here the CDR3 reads CASSPGQNTEAFF. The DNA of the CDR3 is TGTGCCAGCTCACCAGGCCAGAACACTGAAGCTTTCTTT.

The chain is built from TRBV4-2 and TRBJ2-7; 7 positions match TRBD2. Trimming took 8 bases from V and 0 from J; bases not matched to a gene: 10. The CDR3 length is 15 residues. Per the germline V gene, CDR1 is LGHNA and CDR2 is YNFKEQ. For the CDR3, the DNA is TGTGCCAGCCGGGGGTGGAGCGGGGCCTCCTACGAGCAGTACTTC. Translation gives CASRGWSGASYEQYF.

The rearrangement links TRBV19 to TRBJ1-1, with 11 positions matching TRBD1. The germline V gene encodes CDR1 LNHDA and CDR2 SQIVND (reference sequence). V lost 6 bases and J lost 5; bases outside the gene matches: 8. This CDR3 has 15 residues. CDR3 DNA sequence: TGTGCCAGTAGGGGAACGGGACAGGGGGGGACTGAAGCTTTCTTT. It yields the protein CASRGTGQGGTEAFF.

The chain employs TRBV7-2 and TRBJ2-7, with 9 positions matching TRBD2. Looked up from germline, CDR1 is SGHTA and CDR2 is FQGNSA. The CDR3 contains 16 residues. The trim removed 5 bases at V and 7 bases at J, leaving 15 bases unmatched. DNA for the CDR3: TGTGCCAGCAGCCAACTGGGGCGCGGGGGGGCACGGGAGCAGTACTTC. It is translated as CASSQLGRGGAREQYF.

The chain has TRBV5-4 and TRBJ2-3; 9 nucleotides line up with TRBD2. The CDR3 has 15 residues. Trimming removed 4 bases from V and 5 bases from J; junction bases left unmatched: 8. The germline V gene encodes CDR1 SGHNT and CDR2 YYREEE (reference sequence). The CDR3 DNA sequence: TGTGCCAGCAGCCCGCGGGGGGGCCAGTTAGATACGCAGTATTTT. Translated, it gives CASSPRGGQLDTQYF.

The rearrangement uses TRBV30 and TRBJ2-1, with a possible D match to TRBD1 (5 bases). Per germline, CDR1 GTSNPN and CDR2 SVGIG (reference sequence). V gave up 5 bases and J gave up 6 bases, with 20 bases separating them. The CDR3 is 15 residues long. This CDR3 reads CAWGTARGLGNEQFF. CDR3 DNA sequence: TGTGCCTGGGGCACAGCTAGGGGCTTGGGCAATGAGCAGTTCTTC.

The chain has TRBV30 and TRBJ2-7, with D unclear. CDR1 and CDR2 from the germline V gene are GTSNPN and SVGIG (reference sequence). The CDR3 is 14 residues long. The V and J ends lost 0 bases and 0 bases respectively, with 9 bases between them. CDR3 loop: CAWSVSGYSYEQYF. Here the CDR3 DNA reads TGTGCCTGGAGTGTATCGGGTTACTCCTACGAGCAGTACTTC.